The 31 T cell receptor beta chains given below trace back to one sample, sequenced in a study of T cell clones after liver transplantation. Assay used: immunoSEQ multiplex PCR; TCRdb lists only in-frame clones, some missing. The table has about 33,000 clones, 90% to 95% seen once; the top ten hold roughly 25%. The input for sequencing was CD8+ T cells from blood, taken 12 months after liver transplant. These TCRs come from a human patient who received a liver transplant. Among the T cells, some may be from the graft donor.

The chain carries TRBV5-1 and TRBJ2-1; D is undetermined. The germline gives CDR1 SGHRS, CDR2 YFSETQ. The V end lost 0 bases, the J end lost 10 bases, and 5 bases lay between the germline ends. The CDR3 has 11 amino acids. CDR3 sequence: CASSLVAEQFF. CDR3 in DNA: TGCGCCAGCAGCTTGGTTGCGGAGCAGTTCTTC. Filled out from reference TRBV5-1 and TRBJ2-1, the complete variable domain reads KAGVTQTPRYLIKTRGQQVTLSCSPISGHRSVSWYQQTPGQGLQFLFEYFSETQRNKGNFPGRFSGRQFSNSRSEMNVSTLELGDSALYLCASSLVAEQFFGPGTRLTVL.

This clone has just a few counts. V is TRBV25-1 and J is TRBJ2-7; 8 bases align to TRBD1. Trimming at V came to 3 bases and at J to 3 bases, leaving 1 base not matched to a gene. The germline V gene encodes CDR1 MGHDK and CDR2 SYGVNS. The CDR3 has 13 amino acids. DNA for the CDR3: TGTGCCAGCAGTGACAGGGGGCACTACGAGCAGTACTTC. This encodes CASSDRGHYEQYF.

The J gene is TRBJ1-3, the V gene TRBV28; 7 bases line up with TRBD1. The J segment lost 0 bases and the V segment lost 0 bases, leaving 5 bases of the junction unmatched. CDR3 size: 17 residues. Per germline, CDR1 MDHEN and CDR2 SYDVKM. In DNA, the CDR3 is TGTGCCAGCAGTTTATGGGGGGACAGACTCTCTGGAAACACCATATATTTT. Its translation is CASSLWGDRLSGNTIYF.

V usage is TRBV7-8 and J usage is TRBJ1-6, with 10 bases that match TRBD1. The trim removed 3 bases at V and 4 bases at J, leaving 0 bases unmatched. Germline loops: CDR1 SGHVS, CDR2 FQNEAQ. This CDR3 is built from 15 residues. CDR3 sequence (DNA): TGTGCCAGCAGCTTGGACAGGGGGTATAATTCACCCCTCCACTTT. This sequence encodes CASSLDRGYNSPLHF.

The CDR3 region has the DNA TGTGCCAGCGGTGGTAGGTACGAGCAGTACTTC. Translated: CASGGRYEQYF. The V and J genes are TRBV27 and TRBJ2-7, with D unresolved. Germline CDR1 reads MNHEY; CDR2 reads SMNVEV (reference sequence). V lost 8 bases and J 4 bases, leaving 9 bases between the germline ends. The CDR3 runs 11 residues.

The gene calls are TRBV19 and TRBJ2-7, with D hard to call. The CDR3 is made up of 15 amino acids. From germline, CDR1 is LNHDA and CDR2 SQIVND (reference sequence). Trimming took 8 bases from V and 0 from J, leaving 17 bases between them. This chain's CDR3 is CASSDGVGSSYEQYF. Written as DNA, the CDR3 is TGTGCCAGTTCTGATGGGGTGGGAAGCTCCTACGAGCAGTACTTC.

The chain combines TRBV7-6 with TRBJ2-1; D may correspond to TRBD1 or TRBD2 (5 bases each). Germline-derived CDR1 and CDR2 are SGHVS and FNYEAQ. The CDR3 consists of 15 residues. V lost 5 bases and J lost 6, with 17 bases in between. The CDR3 spells CASSLYRTRGNEQFF. The CDR3 bases are TGTGCCAGCAGCCTCTATAGAACTAGGGGCAATGAGCAGTTCTTC. Looking up the rest from reference TRBV7-6 and TRBJ2-1 gives the full variable domain: GAGVSQSPRYKVTKRGQDVALRCDPISGHVSLYWYRQALGQGPEFLTYFNYEAQQDKSGLPNDRFSAERPEGSISTLTIQRTEQRDSAMYRCASSLYRTRGNEQFFGPGTRLTVL.

J is TRBJ2-7 and V is TRBV7-9; TRBD2 might be the D (6 bases). This CDR3 is 13 amino acids long. Germline V gene lookup returns CDR1 SEHNR and CDR2 FQNEAQ (reference sequence). V lost 3 bases and J 5 bases, leaving 11 bases between the germline ends. CDR3 nucleotides: TGTGCCAGCAGCTTCTCCGGGAGCCACGAGCAGTACTTC. Translation: CASSFSGSHEQYF.

The V and J genes are TRBV20-1 and TRBJ2-1; D is ambiguous. This CDR3 has 10 residues. CDR1 is DFQATT and CDR2 is SNEGSKA in the germline V gene (reference sequence). V lost 5 bases to trimming and J lost 9 bases, with 8 bases between them. CDR3 residues: CSAATTEQFF. The CDR3 DNA sequence: TGCAGTGCTGCTACTACTGAGCAGTTCTTC.

The chain recombines TRBV28 with TRBJ1-2, with D possibly being TRBD1 (6 bases). The CDR3 is 16 amino acids. Germline CDR1 reads MDHEN; CDR2 reads SYDVKM. Trimming pared 5 bases from V and 6 bases from J, leaving 22 bases between. CDR3 nucleotides: TGTGCCAGCAGTACCGACAACCTACAGGGAGAGGATGGCTACACCTTC. Translated, it gives CASSTDNLQGEDGYTF.

This rearrangement joins TRBV9 to TRBJ1-3; no firm D call. CDR3 length equals 14 residues. The V and J ends lost 2 bases and 3 bases respectively, with 9 bases between them. Germline CDR1 reads SGDLS; CDR2 reads YYNGEE. The CDR3 DNA is TGTGCCAGCAGCGTGGATGGAATTGGAAACACCATATATTTT. Translation gives CASSVDGIGNTIYF.

The V gene is TRBV7-8, the J gene TRBJ2-1; 10 nucleotides line up with TRBD2. Germline V lookup: CDR1 SGHVS, CDR2 FQNEAQ. With V trimmed by 2 bases and J by 6 bases, 7 bases remained unmatched. The CDR3 consists of 16 residues. The CDR3 region is CASSLRSLAGVNEQFF. The CDR3 bases are TGTGCCAGCAGCTTAAGGTCGCTAGCGGGGGTCAATGAGCAGTTCTTC.

The chain combines TRBV27 with TRBJ1-5; the match to TRBD1 covers 7 bases. The length of the CDR3 is 13 residues. Germline trimming cut 7 bases from V and 7 bases from J; bases unmatched to any gene: 7. CDR1 is MNHEY, CDR2 SMNVEV, per germline (reference sequence). CDR3 nucleotide sequence: TGTGCCAGCACGAAGCGACAGGGCCAGCCCCAGCATTTT. It specifies CASTKRQGQPQHF.

V usage is TRBV6-1 and J usage is TRBJ2-7; 11 nucleotides line up with TRBD2. Germline V lookup: CDR1 MNHNS, CDR2 SASEGT. The CDR3 spans 16 residues. The J segment lost 3 bases and the V segment lost 1 base, leaving 5 bases of the junction unmatched. The CDR3 here is CASSEEDLAGGYEQYF. The CDR3 coding sequence is TGTGCCAGCAGTGAAGAGGATCTAGCGGGGGGCTACGAGCAGTACTTC.

The chain employs TRBV7-8 and TRBJ1-2; D is possibly TRBD1 (6 bases). The CDR3 consists of 16 residues. Germline CDR1 is SGHVS and CDR2 is FQNEAQ. V dropped 3 bases and J dropped 5 bases, with 19 bases sitting between them. The CDR3 loop reads CASSFLRGGLGYGYTF. The CDR3 nucleotides read TGTGCCAGCAGCTTTTTACGCGGGGGCTTGGGGTATGGCTACACCTTC.

The genes are TRBV9 and TRBJ2-5; 7 bases are a match to TRBD1. The junction had 6 bases not matched to a gene; V was cut back by 3 bases and J by 7 bases. The CDR3 covers 13 residues. Germline V gene data show CDR1 as SGDLS and CDR2 as YYNGEE. The CDR3 bases are TGTGCCAGCAGCGCACAGGGGTTGGGGACCCAGTACTTC. It encodes CASSAQGLGTQYF.

This chain's CDR3 is CAISDFLGQAFF. DNA of the CDR3: TGTGCCATCAGTGATTTTCTGGGACAAGCTTTCTTT. This sequence joins TRBV10-3 and TRBJ1-1, with D perhaps matching TRBD1 (5 bases). This CDR3 contains 12 residues. Germline CDR1 and CDR2: ENHRY and SYGVKD. Trimming took 3 bases from V and 9 from J, leaving 11 bases between them.

This CDR3 reads CASSYADQSSYEQYF. CDR3 coding DNA: TGTGCCAGCAGTTACGCCGACCAGAGCTCCTACGAGCAGTACTTC. This chain connects TRBV6-5 to TRBJ2-7; unclear D gene. There are 15 residues in the CDR3. Germline V lookup: CDR1 MNHEY, CDR2 SVGAGI. V lost 2 bases and J 0 bases, leaving 11 bases between the germline ends.

The J gene is TRBJ2-5, the V gene TRBV7-6, with 13 bases that match TRBD2. With 5 bases clipped from V and 2 bases from J, the junction kept 14 bases outside the gene matches. The germline CDR1 and CDR2 sequences are SGHVS and FNYEAQ. This CDR3 region has 19 residues. CDR3 protein: CASSAIRLAGGQTQETQYF. As DNA, the CDR3 is TGTGCCAGCAGCGCAATCAGACTAGCGGGAGGCCAAACTCAAGAGACCCAGTACTTC. The variable domain in full, with the rest retrieved from reference TRBV7-6 and TRBJ2-5, is GAGVSQSPRYKVTKRGQDVALRCDPISGHVSLYWYRQALGQGPEFLTYFNYEAQQDKSGLPNDRFSAERPEGSISTLTIQRTEQRDSAMYRCASSAIRLAGGQTQETQYFGPGTRLLVL.

This chain links TRBV18 with TRBJ2-7; D assignment may be TRBD1 or TRBD2 (6 bases each). The CDR3 totals 16 residues. V lost 0 bases to trimming and J lost 2 bases, with 14 bases between them. Germline values: CDR1 KGHSH, CDR2 LQKENI. The CDR3 reads CASSPPRGDGPYEQYF. The DNA for the CDR3 is TGTGCCAGCTCACCACCGAGGGGGGATGGACCCTACGAGCAGTACTTC.

The chain combines TRBV6-5 with TRBJ2-7, with 7 bases aligning to TRBD2. This CDR3 region has 14 residues. The V gene's germline CDR1 is MNHEY and CDR2 SVGAGI. V lost 3 bases and J lost 5; bases outside the gene matches: 7. CDR3 sequence reads: CASSYAGRFDEQYF. The CDR3 DNA is TGTGCCAGCAGTTATGCCGGGAGGTTCGACGAGCAGTACTTC.

The chain has TRBV10-3 and TRBJ1-3; TRBD1 might be the D (6 bases). The CDR3 covers 13 residues. Germline values: CDR1 ENHRY, CDR2 SYGVKD. Trimming removed 8 bases at V and 6 bases at J, with 14 bases between. CDR3 nucleotides: TGTGCCATCCGGGACAACCCTGCAAACACCATATATTTT. Its translation: CAIRDNPANTIYF.

V and J are TRBV11-2 and TRBJ2-7; weak D call: TRBD2 (6 bases). Per germline, CDR1 SGHAT and CDR2 FQNNGV. The germline V and J ends were trimmed by 5 bases and 13 bases, with 18 bases remaining between them. The CDR3 is 12 residues long. The CDR3 spells CASSLGTVPLYF. The CDR3 DNA reads as TGTGCCAGCAGCCTCGGGACTGTCCCTCTCTACTTC.

The chain carries TRBV10-1 and TRBJ2-1; the D gene is possibly TRBD1 (6 bases). This CDR3 region has 13 residues. Per germline, CDR1 WNHNN and CDR2 SYGVQD (reference sequence). Trimming took 6 bases from V and 10 from J, leaving 16 bases between them. DNA for the CDR3: TGCGCCAGCAGGCAAGGGACAAAGGGGGAGCAGTTCTTC. Its protein product is CASRQGTKGEQFF.

The rearrangement links TRBV2 to TRBJ2-1; D possibly corresponds to TRBD1 (5 bases). V gave up 6 bases and J gave up 8 bases, with 14 bases separating them. Germline V gene data show CDR1 as SNHLY and CDR2 as FYNNEI. The CDR3 spans 13 residues. DNA for the CDR3: TGTGCCAGCAGCCCCCCAGGGTCGGATGAGCAGTTCTTC. This codes for CASSPPGSDEQFF.

V is TRBV2 and J is TRBJ1-4; D unclear. The CDR3 consists of 15 residues. V was pared by 1 base and J by 6 bases, with 12 bases between. CDR1 and CDR2 from the germline V gene are SNHLY and FYNNEI. The DNA of the CDR3 is TGTGCCAGCAGTGAAGTATCTAGGTGGGATGAAAAACTGTTTTTT. The encoded protein is CASSEVSRWDEKLFF.

This clone has just one count. The CDR3 region has the DNA TGTGCCAGCAGCCAGGGACAGGGGGCGGAGACCCAGTACTTC. Encoded protein: CASSQGQGAETQYF. The chain combines TRBV13 with TRBJ2-5; 12 bases line up with TRBD1. J gave up 5 bases and V 5 bases, and 3 bases lay outside the gene matches. The germline CDR1 and CDR2 sequences are PRHDT and FYEKMQ (reference sequence). CDR3 size: 14 residues. The variable domain in full, completed from reference TRBV13 and TRBJ2-5, reads AAGVIQSPRHLIKEKRETATLKCYPIPRHDTVYWYQQGPGQDPQFLISFYEKMQSDKGSIPDRFSAQQFSDYHSELNMSSLELGDSALYFCASSQGQGAETQYFGPGTRLLVL.

The rearrangement links TRBV7-8 to TRBJ2-3; D is ambiguous. V shed 1 base and J shed 4 bases, with 9 bases lying between them. The CDR3 length is 14 residues. Germline values: CDR1 SGHVS, CDR2 FQNEAQ. The CDR3 region is CASSLDTRADTQYF. The CDR3 DNA reads TGTGCCAGCAGCTTAGACACCCGGGCAGATACGCAGTATTTT.

The genes are TRBV11-3 and TRBJ2-7; D is possibly TRBD1 (5 bases). The CDR3 covers 14 residues. Per germline, CDR1 SGHNT and CDR2 YENEEA. Trimming pared 4 bases from V and 2 bases from J, leaving 12 bases between. The CDR3 region has the DNA TGTGCCAGCAGCTCCCCCAGGGCCCCCTACGAGCAGTACTTC. This translates into CASSSPRAPYEQYF.

The chain employs TRBV28 and TRBJ2-7; no definite D call. Germline V gene lookup returns CDR1 MDHEN and CDR2 SYDVKM. V lost 0 bases, J lost 0 bases, and 9 bases lay in between. The CDR3 is 15 amino acids. CDR3 region: CASSLWGGSSYEQYF. DNA of the CDR3: TGTGCCAGCAGTTTATGGGGCGGAAGCTCCTACGAGCAGTACTTC.

CDR3 coding DNA: TGTGCCAGCAGCTTAGTTGACGAGCAGTACTTC. Translation: CASSLVDEQYF. V usage is TRBV7-9 and J usage is TRBJ2-7; D is uncertain. The V end was cut by 1 base, the J end by 5 bases, with 3 bases between. Germline loops: CDR1 SEHNR, CDR2 FQNEAQ (reference sequence). The CDR3 sequence is 11 residues long.